The present entry profiles one T cell receptor (beta chain) with its context. Its antigen is undetermined. This entry belongs to a study of cytomegalovirus exposure and HLA in healthy donors. Germline V lookup: CDR1 MGHRA, CDR2 YSYEKL. The CDR3 runs to 15 residues. V dropped 2 bases and J dropped 4 bases, with 12 bases sitting between them. General observations from the study: In a later analysis, TCR association rates varied by HLA locus: DRB1 most, HLA-C fewest. Segments of the TCR beta V type were, in most cases, productive about 87% or about 30% of the time in an earlier analysis.

Both 60 Vbeta primers and 13 Jbeta primers went into the PCR. Method: immunoSEQ multiplex PCR; TCRdb's copy keeps in-frame clones and lacks some. The sample consists of under 150,000 clones, 78% of them appearing once. The sequence derives from a woman aged 30 to 39 in good health and CMV-seropositive. V and J are TRBV4-1 and TRBJ2-1, with D tentatively TRBD1 (5 bases). Sequencing used PBMCs. The CDR3 protein is CASSQTGSNYNEQFF. The CDR3 region has the DNA TGCGCCAGCAGCCAAACAGGATCGAATTACAATGAGCAGTTCTTC.